One and the same sample provided the 21 T cell receptor beta chains below, sequenced in a study of blood T cell repertoires in COVID-19. TCRdb keeps only in-frame clones here, not all; method: immunoSEQ multiplex PCR. The data show about 190,000 clones, with around 80% seen just once and around 12% held by the top ten. Material for sequencing was peripheral blood. These receptor sequences come from a woman between 45 and 60 years old with acute or convalescent COVID-19.

This clone was picked up a small number of times. The V call is TRBV6-5, the J call TRBJ2-3; 8 nucleotides match TRBD1. Looked up from germline, CDR1 is MNHEY and CDR2 is SVGAGI. J was trimmed by 8 bases and V by 6 bases; bases with no gene match: 10. The CDR3 has 14 residues. CDR3 sequence: CASRPKRQGTTQYF. The DNA for the CDR3 is TGTGCCAGCAGGCCAAAAAGACAGGGGACTACGCAGTATTTT.

This clone was recorded only once. This chain links TRBV19 with TRBJ1-5, with 9 nucleotides matching TRBD1. CDR1 and CDR2 from the germline V gene are LNHDA and SQIVND (reference sequence). The trim removed 0 bases at V and 0 bases at J, leaving 9 bases unmatched. The CDR3 sequence is 19 residues long. CDR3 residues: CASSIDQGTGILSNQPQHF. CDR3 sequence (DNA): TGTGCCAGTAGTATAGATCAGGGGACAGGGATCCTTAGCAATCAGCCCCAGCATTTT.

This clone has only a few counts. In nucleotides, the CDR3 is TGTGCCAGCAAGGGACAGATGAACACTGAAGCTTTCTTT. Residues: CASKGQMNTEAFF. The chain employs TRBV2 and TRBJ1-1, with 7 bases fitting TRBD1. Trimming took 7 bases from V and 0 from J; bases not matched to a gene: 2. Germline V gives CDR1 SNHLY, CDR2 FYNNEI. The CDR3 runs 13 residues.

The rearrangement uses TRBV19 and TRBJ2-5; a weak D match, TRBD1 (6 bases). The germline gives CDR1 LNHDA, CDR2 SQIVND (reference sequence). V was pared by 10 bases and J by 2 bases, with 11 bases between. This CDR3 contains 12 residues. CDR3 nucleotides: TGTGCCACCAGGGGTCAGCAAGAGACCCAGTACTTC. Protein product: CATRGQQETQYF.

The chain is built from TRBV7-2 and TRBJ1-1; TRBD1 matches 7 bases. Trimming cost V 5 bases and J 0 bases; bases outside gene matches: 6. This CDR3 has 15 residues. Germline CDR1 is SGHTA and CDR2 is FQGNSA. The CDR3 spells CASSAQGQMNTEAFF. The CDR3 nucleotides are TGTGCCAGCAGCGCTCAGGGACAGATGAACACTGAAGCTTTCTTT.

The chain couples TRBV5-4 to TRBJ2-5; the match to TRBD1 covers 7 bases. V dropped 3 bases and J dropped 2; count of bases not matched to a gene: 4. Germline values: CDR1 SGHNT, CDR2 YYREEE (reference sequence). This CDR3 spans 14 amino acids. The DNA for the CDR3 is TGTGCCAGCAGCTGGCCGGGACAGCAAGAGACCCAGTACTTC. Amino acids: CASSWPGQQETQYF.

The chain links TRBV30 to TRBJ1-2; 7 positions agree with TRBD1. The V segment lost 2 bases and the J segment 8 bases; nucleotides outside the gene matches: 8. Germline CDR1 is GTSNPN and CDR2 is SVGIG (reference sequence). The CDR3 length is 13 residues. The CDR3 DNA sequence: TGTGCCTGGAGTCAACAGGGGAGATGGGGCTACACCTTC. This sequence encodes CAWSQQGRWGYTF.

On this clone itself: Different DNA sequences within this sample yield the same CDR3. This rearrangement joins TRBV18 to TRBJ2-2; possibly TRBD1 for D (5 bases). Trimming removed 3 bases from V and 1 base from J, with 9 bases in between. Germline values: CDR1 KGHSH, CDR2 LQKENI. The length of the CDR3 is 15 residues. The DNA for the CDR3 is TGTGCCAGCTCACCCTCCACAGGGAACACCGGGGAGCTGTTTTTT. Translated: CASSPSTGNTGELFF.

The rearrangement uses TRBV19 and TRBJ1-1, with a possible D match to TRBD1 (5 bases). Germline CDR1 LNHDA, CDR2 SQIVND (reference sequence). The V end lost 5 bases, the J end lost 8 bases, and 12 bases lay between the germline ends. The CDR3 runs 12 residues. The CDR3 DNA reads TGTGCCAGTAGTTCCGCCCGGGGGGAAGCTTTCTTT. Its translation: CASSSARGEAFF. Full variable domain (rest looked up from reference TRBV19 and TRBJ1-1): DGGITQSPKYLFRKEGQNVTLSCEQNLNHDAMYWYRQDPGQGLRLIYYSQIVNDFQKGDIAEGYSVSREKKESFPLTVTSAQKNPTAFYLCASSSARGEAFFGQGTRLTVV.

The rearrangement links TRBV5-1 to TRBJ1-2, with 9 bases aligning to TRBD1. Germline lookup yields CDR1 SGHRS and CDR2 YFSETQ. This CDR3 has 15 amino acids. The V segment lost 5 bases and the J segment 8 bases; nucleotides outside the gene matches: 13. The CDR3 sequence is CASRNQLGTGQGYTF. The CDR3 DNA reads TGCGCCAGCAGAAATCAACTTGGGACAGGGCAGGGCTACACCTTC.

The chain recombines TRBV6-2 or TRBV6-3 with TRBJ2-5; 9 bases match TRBD1. The V gene's germline CDR1 is MNHEY and CDR2 SVGEGT. CDR3 size: 15 residues. V shed 4 bases and J 9 bases; nucleotides not matched to a gene: 12. CDR3 DNA sequence: TGTGCCAGCAGTTCCTCCGGGACAGGGAGGGGGTCCCAGTACTTC. It yields the protein CASSSSGTGRGSQYF.

The chain uses TRBV27 and TRBJ1-1; D may be TRBD1 (6 bases). Trimming pared 2 bases from V and 5 bases from J, leaving 9 bases between. The CDR3 runs 13 residues. CDR1 and CDR2 from the germline V gene are MNHEY and SMNVEV (reference sequence). The CDR3 DNA is TGTGCCAGCAGTTTAAATAGGGGGACTGAAGCTTTCTTT. It specifies CASSLNRGTEAFF.

V and J are TRBV29-1 and TRBJ2-7; TRBD2 might be the D (5 bases). Trimming removed 4 bases from V and 2 bases from J, with 6 bases in between. The CDR3 runs 11 residues. Germline V lookup: CDR1 SQVTM, CDR2 ANQGSEA. The CDR3 DNA is TGCAGCGTTGGAGGGACCTACGAGCAGTACTTC. Protein sequence: CSVGGTYEQYF.

The genes are TRBV19 and TRBJ1-2; 8 nucleotides line up with TRBD1. The V gene's germline CDR1 is LNHDA and CDR2 SQIVND (reference sequence). The V segment lost 5 bases and the J segment 5 bases; nucleotides outside the gene matches: 10. The CDR3 is 15 residues long. CDR3 protein: CASSATRDRSYGYTF. The CDR3, as DNA: TGTGCCAGTAGTGCGACAAGGGACAGGTCGTATGGCTACACCTTC.

This clone was counted between two and nine times. This chain links TRBV5-1 with TRBJ2-2; possible D gene TRBD1, 6 bases. Germline assignment: CDR1 SGHRS and CDR2 YFSETQ. This CDR3 contains 16 residues. Trimming cost V 2 bases and J 0 bases, with 11 bases left between them. The CDR3, as DNA: TGCGCCAGCAGCTTTTCCGGGACACCGAACACCGGGGAGCTGTTTTTT. Translation: CASSFSGTPNTGELFF.

The chain employs TRBV13 and TRBJ2-5, with 13 nucleotides matching TRBD2. In germline, CDR1 is PRHDT, CDR2 FYEKMQ (reference sequence). Trimming removed 5 bases from V and 2 bases from J; junction bases left unmatched: 8. The CDR3 sequence is 17 residues long. The CDR3 is CASSLSGTSGEQETQYF. DNA of the CDR3: TGTGCCAGCAGCCTCTCCGGGACTAGCGGGGAGCAAGAGACCCAGTACTTC.

Ten or more counts support this clone. V is TRBV2 and J is TRBJ2-3; a possible D gene is TRBD1 (5 bases). The germline V gene has CDR1 SNHLY and CDR2 FYNNEI. V lost 1 base and J lost 8, with 7 bases in between. The CDR3 spans 12 residues. This CDR3 is CASSEGRGTQYF. CDR3 nucleotides: TGTGCCAGCAGTGAAGGAAGGGGTACGCAGTATTTT. The whole variable domain, filled in from reference TRBV2 and TRBJ2-3, reads EPEVTQTPSHQVTQMGQEVILRCVPISNHLYFYWYRQILGQKVEFLVSFYNNEISEKSEIFDDQFSVERPDGSNFTLKIRSTKLEDSAMYFCASSEGRGTQYFGPGTRLTVL.

The chain recombines TRBV6-2 or TRBV6-3 with TRBJ2-2, with 10 bases aligning to TRBD2. Germline V gene lookup returns CDR1 MNHEY and CDR2 SVGEGT. With 5 bases clipped from V and 5 bases from J, the junction kept 8 bases outside the gene matches. There are 16 residues in the CDR3. The CDR3 loop reads CASSVLAGVVTGELFF. CDR3 sequence (DNA): TGTGCCAGCAGTGTCCTAGCGGGAGTAGTAACCGGGGAGCTGTTTTTT.

V is TRBV18 and J is TRBJ1-1, with D possibly being TRBD1 (6 bases). CDR3 length: 16 residues. Trimming removed 1 base at V and 3 bases at J, with 15 bases between. CDR1 and CDR2 (germline): KGHSH, LQKENI. The CDR3 nucleotides are TGTGCCAGCTCACCACTGCAGGGGAGAGGGGACACTGAAGCTTTCTTT. Its protein is CASSPLQGRGDTEAFF.

V gene TRBV2 combines with J gene TRBJ1-1; tentative D call: TRBD1 (5 bases). Trimming took off 8 bases at V and 1 base at J, with 11 bases between the two ends. Looked up from germline, CDR1 is SNHLY and CDR2 is FYNNEI. This CDR3 is built from 13 residues. The CDR3 loop is CASVGVRNTEAFF. The CDR3 DNA is TGTGCCAGCGTAGGGGTAAGGAACACTGAAGCTTTCTTT.

The rearrangement links TRBV24-1 to TRBJ2-2; the match to TRBD1 covers 7 bases. The CDR3 extends over 15 amino acids. Looked up from germline, CDR1 is KGHDR and CDR2 is SFDVKD. J was trimmed by 0 bases and V by 9 bases; bases with no gene match: 6. In nucleotides, the CDR3 is TGTGCCACCCGACGAGGGACAGCGAACACCGGGGAGCTGTTTTTT. Its translation: CATRRGTANTGELFF.